This entry lists 10 T cell receptor beta chains sequenced from one sample in a study of blood T cell repertoires in COVID-19 (dated by TCRdb to 2019 to 2021). Library preparation was by the immunoSEQ multiplex PCR assay. TCRdb carries this immuneACCESS record with in-frame sequences only. Its versions omit some clonotypes, under half of them owing to an unresolved V gene in the studies checked, with the rest unexplained. Present in this sample are 140,000 to 150,000 clones, over 75% of which were seen just once. Together, the top ten hold roughly an eighth of the sample. The sequencing sample was made of peripheral blood. These receptors all stem from a man aged 18-30 years with COVID-19, enrolled during active disease.

This rearrangement joins TRBV5-1 to TRBJ1-1; D unclear. The CDR3 spans 14 residues. Trimming removed 1 base from V and 0 bases from J, with 7 bases in between. Germline CDR1 reads SGHRS; CDR2 reads YFSETQ. CDR3 coding DNA: TGCGCCAGCAGCTTGACAGCAATGAACACTGAAGCTTTCTTT. As protein: CASSLTAMNTEAFF.

J is TRBJ2-5 and V is TRBV10-3, with D possibly matching TRBD1 (6 bases). V gave up 10 bases and J gave up 1 base, with 13 bases separating them. CDR3 length: 13 amino acids. Per germline, CDR1 ENHRY and CDR2 SYGVKD. The CDR3 reads CATRSGVQETQYF. The CDR3 DNA reads as TGTGCCACTAGGTCAGGGGTCCAAGAGACCCAGTACTTC.

Here the CDR3 reads CASSPFHGPAGDLDTQYF. Written as DNA, the CDR3 is TGCGCCAGCAGCCCTTTCCATGGCCCAGCGGGAGATCTAGATACGCAGTATTTT. The chain joins TRBV4-3 to TRBJ2-3; 8 bases match TRBD2. V gave up 4 bases and J gave up 5 bases; unmatched junction bases: 17. This CDR3 is 18 amino acids long. Germline V CDR1 and CDR2: LGHNA, YSLEER.

The chain is built from TRBV28 and TRBJ2-7, with 7 positions matching TRBD2. Germline V gene lookup returns CDR1 MDHEN and CDR2 SYDVKM. Trimming took 3 bases from V and 2 from J; bases not matched to a gene: 4. The CDR3 consists of 14 residues. CDR3 DNA sequence: TGTGCCAGCAGTTTCACTAGCGCGACCTACGAGCAGTACTTC. Protein product: CASSFTSATYEQYF.

The chain is built from TRBV9 and TRBJ1-5; no clear D gene. The CDR3 runs to 13 residues. Germline CDR1 is SGDLS and CDR2 is YYNGEE. The V and J ends lost 0 bases and 7 bases respectively, with 8 bases between them. The CDR3 coding sequence is TGTGCCAGCAGCGTAGGAGGTACCCAGCCCCAGCATTTT. Translating it yields CASSVGGTQPQHF.

The rearrangement uses TRBV7-2 and TRBJ2-5; 7 bases align to TRBD2. V shed 8 bases, J shed 2 bases, and the junction held 14 bases outside the gene matches. This CDR3 is built from 16 residues. CDR1 SGHTA and CDR2 FQGNSA come from the germline V gene. The CDR3 DNA follows: TGTGCCAGCCACTGGCCGGGGAGGGGAGGACAAGAGACCCAGTACTTC. This codes for CASHWPGRGGQETQYF.

The chain employs TRBV27 and TRBJ2-2; 9 bases agree with TRBD1. CDR1 and CDR2 (germline): MNHEY, SMNVEV (reference sequence). Unmatched junction bases numbered 9, after V lost 2 bases and J lost 5 bases. The CDR3 sequence is 17 residues long. The chain's CDR3 is CASSLHRDRAVTGELFF. As DNA, the CDR3 is TGTGCCAGCAGTTTACACCGGGACAGGGCTGTGACCGGGGAGCTGTTTTTT.

The chain carries TRBV28 and TRBJ2-2; tentative D call: TRBD2 (5 bases). CDR3 length: 18 residues. V was cut by 5 bases and J by 0 bases, with 19 bases left in between. CDR1 MDHEN and CDR2 SYDVKM come from the germline V gene. In nucleotides, the CDR3 is TGTGCCAGCAGTCCCCCAGGAGGTTTCTCCTCGAACACCGGGGAGCTGTTTTTT. As protein: CASSPPGGFSSNTGELFF.

The rearrangement uses TRBV6-2 or TRBV6-3 and TRBJ2-1, with a possible D match to TRBD1 (6 bases). Germline-derived CDR1 and CDR2 are MNHEY and SVGEGT. The V and J ends lost 3 bases and 0 bases respectively, with 15 bases between them. The CDR3 runs 17 residues. This chain's CDR3 is CASSYSRDTSSYNEQFF. The CDR3 region has the DNA TGTGCCAGCAGTTATTCTCGGGACACGAGCTCCTACAATGAGCAGTTCTTC.

The rearrangement uses TRBV9 and TRBJ1-4, with D perhaps matching TRBD1 (5 bases). The germline V gene encodes CDR1 SGDLS and CDR2 YYNGEE. The CDR3 is 16 residues long. Trimming took 0 bases from V and 2 from J, leaving 11 bases between them. The CDR3 coding sequence is TGTGCCAGCAGCGTAGGATATGGGGGGACTAATGAAAAACTGTTTTTT. Amino acids: CASSVGYGGTNEKLFF.